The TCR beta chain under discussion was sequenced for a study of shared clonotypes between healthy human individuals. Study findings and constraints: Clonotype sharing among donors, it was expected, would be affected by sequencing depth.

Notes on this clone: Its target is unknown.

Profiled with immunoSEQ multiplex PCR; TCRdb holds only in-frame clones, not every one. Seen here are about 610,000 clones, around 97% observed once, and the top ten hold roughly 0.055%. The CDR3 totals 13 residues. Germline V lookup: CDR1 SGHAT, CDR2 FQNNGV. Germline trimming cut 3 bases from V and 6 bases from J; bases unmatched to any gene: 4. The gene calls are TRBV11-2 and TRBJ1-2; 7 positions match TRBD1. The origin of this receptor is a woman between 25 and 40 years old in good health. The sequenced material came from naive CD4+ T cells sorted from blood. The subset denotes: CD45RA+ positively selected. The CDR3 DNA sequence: TGTGCCAGCAGCTTTACAGGGGACCATGGCTACACCTTC. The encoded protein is CASSFTGDHGYTF.